The present T cell receptor (beta chain) was sequenced within a study of glioma-infiltrating T cells after dendritic cell vaccination. Trimming removed 4 bases from V and 1 base from J, with 8 bases in between. Germline assignment: CDR1 SGHRS and CDR2 YFSETQ. The CDR3 extends over 13 amino acids. Data came from immunoSEQ multiplex PCR; TCRdb stores just in-frame clones and leaves some out. This sample carries about 95,000 clones, 85% of them seen once, and the ten largest clones take about 3.2%. The specimen was blood, collected before dendritic cell vaccination. The V call is TRBV5-1, the J call TRBJ1-1, with a tentative D call TRBD1 (5 bases). The receptor comes from a human donor with glioblastoma. The CDR3 spells CASSLGGNTEAFF. In DNA, the CDR3 is TGCGCCAGCAGCCTCGGGGGGAACACTGAAGCTTTCTTT.